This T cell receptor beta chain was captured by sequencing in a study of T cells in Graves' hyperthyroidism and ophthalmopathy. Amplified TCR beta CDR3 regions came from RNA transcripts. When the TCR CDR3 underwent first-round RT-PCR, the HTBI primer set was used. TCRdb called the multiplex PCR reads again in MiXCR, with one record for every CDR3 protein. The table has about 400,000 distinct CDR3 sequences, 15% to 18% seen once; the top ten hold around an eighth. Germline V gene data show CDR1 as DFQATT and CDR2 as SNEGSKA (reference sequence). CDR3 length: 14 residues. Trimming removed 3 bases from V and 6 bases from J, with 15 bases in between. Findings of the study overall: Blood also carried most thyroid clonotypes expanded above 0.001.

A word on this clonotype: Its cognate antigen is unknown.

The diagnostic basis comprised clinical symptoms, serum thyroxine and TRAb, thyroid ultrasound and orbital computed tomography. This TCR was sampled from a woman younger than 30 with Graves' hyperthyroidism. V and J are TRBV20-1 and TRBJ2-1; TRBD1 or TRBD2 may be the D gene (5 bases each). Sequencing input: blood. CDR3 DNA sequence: TGCAGTGCTAGTAGATGGGGGAGTCGCAATGAGCAGTTCTTC. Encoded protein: CSASRWGSRNEQFF.